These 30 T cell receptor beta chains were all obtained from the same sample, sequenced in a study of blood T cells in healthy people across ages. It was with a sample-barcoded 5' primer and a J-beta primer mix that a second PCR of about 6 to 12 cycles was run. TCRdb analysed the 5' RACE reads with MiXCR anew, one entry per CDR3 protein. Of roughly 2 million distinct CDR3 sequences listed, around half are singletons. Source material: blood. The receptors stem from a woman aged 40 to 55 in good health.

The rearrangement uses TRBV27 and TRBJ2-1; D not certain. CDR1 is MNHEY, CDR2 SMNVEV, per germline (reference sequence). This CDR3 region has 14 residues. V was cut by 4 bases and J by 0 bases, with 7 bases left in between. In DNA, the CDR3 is TGTGCCAGCAGTTCAGGCGCCTCCTACAATGAGCAGTTCTTC. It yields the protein CASSSGASYNEQFF.

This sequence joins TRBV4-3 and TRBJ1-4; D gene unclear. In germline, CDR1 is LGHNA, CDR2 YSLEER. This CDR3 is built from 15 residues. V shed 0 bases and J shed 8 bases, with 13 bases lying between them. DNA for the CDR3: TGCGCCAGCAGCCAAGACTCCGGACGTAGGGAAAAACTGTTTTTT. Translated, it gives CASSQDSGRREKLFF.

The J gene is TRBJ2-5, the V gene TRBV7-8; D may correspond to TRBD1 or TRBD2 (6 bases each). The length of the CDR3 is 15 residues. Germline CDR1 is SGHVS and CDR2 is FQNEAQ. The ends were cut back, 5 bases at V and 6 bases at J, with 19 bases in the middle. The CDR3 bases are TGTGCCAGCAGCCCAAGGGACACCGCGGGACAGACCCAGTACTTC. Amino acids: CASSPRDTAGQTQYF.

CDR3 loop: CASSLEWTSGGGETQYF. CDR3 nucleotide sequence: TGTGCCAGCAGCTTAGAATGGACTAGCGGGGGTGGGGAGACCCAGTACTTC. The chain recombines TRBV11-2 with TRBJ2-4; the match to TRBD2 covers 13 bases. The end of the DNA aligns better with TRBJ2-5, so the J call may be wrong. CDR1 SGHAT and CDR2 FQNNGV come from the germline V gene. The CDR3 spans 17 residues.

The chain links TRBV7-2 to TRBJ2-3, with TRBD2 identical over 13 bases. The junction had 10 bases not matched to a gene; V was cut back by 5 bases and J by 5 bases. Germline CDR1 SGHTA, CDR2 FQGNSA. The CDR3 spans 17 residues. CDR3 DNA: TGTGCCAGCAGCACCTGGACTAGCGGGGGTTTGGGAGATACGCAGTATTTT. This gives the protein CASSTWTSGGLGDTQYF.

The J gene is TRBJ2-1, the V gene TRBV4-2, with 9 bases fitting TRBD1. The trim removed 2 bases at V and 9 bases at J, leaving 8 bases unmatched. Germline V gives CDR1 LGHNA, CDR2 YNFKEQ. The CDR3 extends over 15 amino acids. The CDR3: CASSQISTGGREQFF. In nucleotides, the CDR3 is TGTGCCAGCAGCCAAATTAGCACAGGGGGCCGTGAGCAGTTCTTC.

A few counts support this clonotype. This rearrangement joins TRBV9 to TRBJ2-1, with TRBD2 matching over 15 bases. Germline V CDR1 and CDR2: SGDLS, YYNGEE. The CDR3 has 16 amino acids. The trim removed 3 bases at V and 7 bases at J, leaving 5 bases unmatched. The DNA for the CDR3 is TGTGCCAGCAGCGCCCCGGGGACTAGCGGGGGGAATGAGCAGTTCTTC. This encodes CASSAPGTSGGNEQFF.

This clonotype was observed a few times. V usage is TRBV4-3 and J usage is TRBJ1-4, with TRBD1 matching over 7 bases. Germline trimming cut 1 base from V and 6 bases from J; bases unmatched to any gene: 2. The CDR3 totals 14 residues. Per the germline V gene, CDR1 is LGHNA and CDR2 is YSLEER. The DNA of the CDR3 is TGCGCCAGCAGCCAAGGGCAGGGGGATGAAAAACTGTTTTTT. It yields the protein CASSQGQGDEKLFF.

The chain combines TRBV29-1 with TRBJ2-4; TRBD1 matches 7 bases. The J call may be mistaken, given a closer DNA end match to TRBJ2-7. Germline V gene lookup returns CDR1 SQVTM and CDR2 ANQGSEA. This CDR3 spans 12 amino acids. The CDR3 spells CSVLTGASEQYF. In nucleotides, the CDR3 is TGCAGCGTCCTTACAGGGGCCTCCGAGCAGTACTTC.

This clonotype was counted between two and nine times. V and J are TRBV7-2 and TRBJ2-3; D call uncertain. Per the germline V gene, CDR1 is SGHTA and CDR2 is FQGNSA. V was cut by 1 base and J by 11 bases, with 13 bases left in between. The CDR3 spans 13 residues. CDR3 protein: CASSLEGTARQYF. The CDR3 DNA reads TGTGCCAGCAGCTTAGAGGGAACGGCCCGGCAGTATTTT.

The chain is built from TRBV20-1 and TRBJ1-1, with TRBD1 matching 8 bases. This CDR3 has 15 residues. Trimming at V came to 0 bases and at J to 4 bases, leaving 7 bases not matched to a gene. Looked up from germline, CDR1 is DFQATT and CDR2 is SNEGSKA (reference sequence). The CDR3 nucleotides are TGCAGTGCTAGAGATGTTAGGACAGGGACCACTGAAGCTTTCTTT. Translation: CSARDVRTGTTEAFF.

The CDR3 loop reads CASTRGARPTGELFF. CDR3 bases: TGTGCCAGCACCCGGGGGGCGAGACCCACCGGGGAGCTGTTTTTT. This sequence joins TRBV12-3 or TRBV12-4 and TRBJ2-2, with D maybe TRBD2 (7 bases). The germline V and J ends were trimmed by 7 bases and 4 bases, with 16 bases remaining between them. The CDR3 totals 15 residues.

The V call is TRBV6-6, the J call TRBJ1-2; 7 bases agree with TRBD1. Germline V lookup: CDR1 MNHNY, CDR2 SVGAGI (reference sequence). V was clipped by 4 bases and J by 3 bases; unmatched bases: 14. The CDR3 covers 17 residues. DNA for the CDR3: TGTGCCAGCAGTTGCTTCCCGGTGACAGGGACCCACTATGGCTACACCTTC. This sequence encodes CASSCFPVTGTHYGYTF.

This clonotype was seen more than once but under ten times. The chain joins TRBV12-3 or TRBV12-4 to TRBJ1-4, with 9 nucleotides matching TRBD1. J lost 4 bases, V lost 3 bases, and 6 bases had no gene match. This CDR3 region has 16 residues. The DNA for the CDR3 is TGTGCCAGCAGTTTCCGGACAGGGGCGAATAATGAAAAACTGTTTTTT. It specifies CASSFRTGANNEKLFF.

CDR3 loop: CASSPVSSGGSSYEQYF. The CDR3 coding sequence is TGTGCCAGCAGCCCCGTTTCTAGCGGGGGGTCCTCCTACGAGCAGTACTTC. This chain connects TRBV3-1 to TRBJ2-7, with TRBD2 matching 11 bases. The CDR3 is 17 amino acids. J gave up 0 bases and V 4 bases, and 8 bases lay outside the gene matches. The germline gives CDR1 LGHDT, CDR2 YNNKEL (reference sequence).

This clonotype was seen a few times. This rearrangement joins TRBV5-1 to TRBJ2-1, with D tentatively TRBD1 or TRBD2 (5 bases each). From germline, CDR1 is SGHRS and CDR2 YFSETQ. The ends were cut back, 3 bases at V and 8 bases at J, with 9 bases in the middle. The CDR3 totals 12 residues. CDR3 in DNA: TGCGCCAGCAGCTACCGGGACGATGAGCAGTTCTTC. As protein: CASSYRDDEQFF.

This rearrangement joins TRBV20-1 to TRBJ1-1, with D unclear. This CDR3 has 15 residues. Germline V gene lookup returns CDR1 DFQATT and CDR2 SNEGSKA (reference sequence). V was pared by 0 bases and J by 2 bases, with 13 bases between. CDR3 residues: CSARDSPGGNTEAFF. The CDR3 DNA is TGCAGTGCTAGAGATTCCCCAGGAGGTAACACTGAAGCTTTCTTT.

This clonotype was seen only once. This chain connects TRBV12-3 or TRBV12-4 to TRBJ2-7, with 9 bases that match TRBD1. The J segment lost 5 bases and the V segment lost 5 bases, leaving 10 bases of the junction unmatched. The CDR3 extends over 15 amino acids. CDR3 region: CASSKSGTGRNEQYF. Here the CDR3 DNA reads TGTGCCAGCAGTAAGTCCGGGACAGGGCGAAACGAGCAGTACTTC.

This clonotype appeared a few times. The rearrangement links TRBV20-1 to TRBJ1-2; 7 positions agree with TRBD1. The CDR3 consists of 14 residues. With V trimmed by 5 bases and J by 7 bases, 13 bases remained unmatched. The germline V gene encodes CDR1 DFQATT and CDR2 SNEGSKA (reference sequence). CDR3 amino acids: CSARRGTASFGYTF. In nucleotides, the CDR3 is TGCAGTGCTCGGAGGGGGACAGCTTCCTTTGGCTACACCTTC.

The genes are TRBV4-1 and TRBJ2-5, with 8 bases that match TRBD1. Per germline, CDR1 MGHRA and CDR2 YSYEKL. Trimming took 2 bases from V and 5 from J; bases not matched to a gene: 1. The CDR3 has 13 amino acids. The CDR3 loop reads CASSQWTGETQYF. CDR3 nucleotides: TGCGCCAGCAGCCAATGGACAGGGGAGACCCAGTACTTC.

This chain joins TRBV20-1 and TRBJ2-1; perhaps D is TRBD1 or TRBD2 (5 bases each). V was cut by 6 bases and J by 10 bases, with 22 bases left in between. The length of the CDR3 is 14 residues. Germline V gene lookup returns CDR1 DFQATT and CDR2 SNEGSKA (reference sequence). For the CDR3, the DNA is TGCAGTGCCGAGGGACCGGTAGACAATGGGGAGCAGTTCTTC. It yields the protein CSAEGPVDNGEQFF.

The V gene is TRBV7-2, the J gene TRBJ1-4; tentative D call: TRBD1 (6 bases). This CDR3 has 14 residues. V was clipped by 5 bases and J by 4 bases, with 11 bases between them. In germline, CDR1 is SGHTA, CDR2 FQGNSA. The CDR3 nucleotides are TGTGCCAGCAGCCGCGGACAGTATAATGAAAAACTGTTTTTT. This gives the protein CASSRGQYNEKLFF.

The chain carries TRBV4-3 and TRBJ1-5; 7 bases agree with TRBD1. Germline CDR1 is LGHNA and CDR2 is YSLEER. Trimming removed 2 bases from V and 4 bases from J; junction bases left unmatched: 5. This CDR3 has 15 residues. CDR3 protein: CASSQLQGSNQPQHF. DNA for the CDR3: TGCGCCAGCAGCCAATTACAGGGGAGTAATCAGCCCCAGCATTTT.

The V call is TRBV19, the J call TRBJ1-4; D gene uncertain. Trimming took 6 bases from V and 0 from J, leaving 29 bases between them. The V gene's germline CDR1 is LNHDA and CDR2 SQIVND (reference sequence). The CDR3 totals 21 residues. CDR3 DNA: TGTGCCAGTAGCCCGGTTGGTACGTCGGGCTTGGAGGGAGCAACTAATGAAAAACTGTTTTTT. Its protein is CASSPVGTSGLEGATNEKLFF.

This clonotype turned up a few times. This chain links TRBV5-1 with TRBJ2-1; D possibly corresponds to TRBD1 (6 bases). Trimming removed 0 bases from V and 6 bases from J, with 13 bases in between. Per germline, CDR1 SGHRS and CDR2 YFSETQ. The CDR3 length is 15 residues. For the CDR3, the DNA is TGCGCCAGCAGCTTGGTCAGGGGACCCTCCAATGAGCAGTTCTTC. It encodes CASSLVRGPSNEQFF.

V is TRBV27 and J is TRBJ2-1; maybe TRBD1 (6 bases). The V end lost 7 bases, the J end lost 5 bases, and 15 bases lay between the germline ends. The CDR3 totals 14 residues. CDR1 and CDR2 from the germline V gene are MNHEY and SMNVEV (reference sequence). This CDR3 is CASKWNRDHNEQFF. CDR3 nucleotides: TGTGCCAGCAAATGGAACAGGGACCACAATGAGCAGTTCTTC.

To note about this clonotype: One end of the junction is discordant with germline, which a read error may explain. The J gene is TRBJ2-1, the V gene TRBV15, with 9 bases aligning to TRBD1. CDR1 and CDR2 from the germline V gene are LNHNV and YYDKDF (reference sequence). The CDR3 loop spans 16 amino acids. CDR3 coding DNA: TGTGCCACCAGCAGAGCGTCGGGGACAGGGTGGAATGGGCAGTTCTTC. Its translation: CATSRASGTGWNGQFF.

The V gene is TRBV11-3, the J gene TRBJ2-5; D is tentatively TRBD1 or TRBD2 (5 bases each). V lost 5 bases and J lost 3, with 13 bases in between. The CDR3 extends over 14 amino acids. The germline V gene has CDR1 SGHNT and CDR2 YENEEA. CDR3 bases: TGTGCCAGCAGCACAAGGGACGTAAAAGAGACCCAGTACTTC. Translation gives CASSTRDVKETQYF.

For the CDR3, the DNA is TGCAGTGCTAGTCATAGGGCAGGGGCGGTGGAGACCCAGTACTTC. As protein: CSASHRAGAVETQYF. The chain has TRBV20-1 and TRBJ2-5, with D perhaps matching TRBD1 (6 bases). CDR3 length: 15 residues. Trimming pared 3 bases from V and 5 bases from J, leaving 19 bases between. Germline CDR1 and CDR2: DFQATT and SNEGSKA (reference sequence).

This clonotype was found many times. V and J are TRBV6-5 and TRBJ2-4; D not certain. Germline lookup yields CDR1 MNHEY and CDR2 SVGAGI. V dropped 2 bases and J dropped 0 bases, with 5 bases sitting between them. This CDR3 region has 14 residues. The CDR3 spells CASSYGLAKNIQYF. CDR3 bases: TGTGCCAGCAGTTACGGCCTAGCCAAAAACATTCAGTACTTC.